These 22 T cell receptor beta chains were sequenced from one sample in a study of response to subunit inactivated influenza vaccine. MiXCR was run by TCRdb on the RT-PCR reads, yielding one entry per CDR3 protein. Among more than 700,000 distinct CDR3 sequences listed, around 20% were seen once. Sequenced here: PBMCs from blood, sampled about 5 days after vaccination. The receptors were sampled from a man in his fifties who received an inactivated influenza vaccine.

This clonotype came up many times. This sequence joins TRBV29-1 and TRBJ1-2; D unresolved. This CDR3 has 11 amino acids. Germline V CDR1 and CDR2: SQVTM, ANQGSEA. Trimming took off 8 bases at V and 8 bases at J, with 15 bases between the two ends. The CDR3 DNA is TGCAGCATACGAGGTGGCCAAGGCTACACCTTC. This encodes CSIRGGQGYTF.

The chain has TRBV4-1 and TRBJ1-6; no firm D call. V lost 3 bases and J 12 bases, leaving 12 bases between the germline ends. Germline V gene data show CDR1 as MGHRA and CDR2 as YSYEKL. The CDR3 is 13 residues long. Here the CDR3 reads CASSQGIGGPLHF. CDR3 DNA: TGCGCCAGCAGCCAGGGAATCGGTGGACCCCTCCACTTT.

V is TRBV20-1 and J is TRBJ2-5, with TRBD2 identical over 12 bases. Germline loops: CDR1 DFQATT, CDR2 SNEGSKA (reference sequence). There are 13 residues in the CDR3. Losses at the gene ends were 6 bases for V and 9 bases for J; bases not matched to a gene: 8. Here the CDR3 reads CSALGLAGNPQYF. DNA of the CDR3: TGCAGTGCCCTCGGACTAGCGGGGAACCCCCAGTACTTC.

The chain uses TRBV7-9 and TRBJ2-1; 9 bases agree with TRBD2. This CDR3 spans 15 amino acids. V shed 3 bases and J 2 bases; nucleotides not matched to a gene: 2. CDR1 SEHNR and CDR2 FQNEAQ come from the germline V gene (reference sequence). The CDR3 region is CASSFGTSTYNEQFF. CDR3 nucleotide sequence: TGTGCCAGCAGCTTTGGGACTAGCACCTACAATGAGCAGTTCTTC.

The chain has TRBV5-5 and TRBJ2-3, with 12 bases identical to TRBD2. The CDR3 totals 17 residues. Per the germline V gene, CDR1 is SGHKS and CDR2 is YYEKEE (reference sequence). With V trimmed by 4 bases and J by 2 bases, 8 bases remained unmatched. CDR3: CASSGGLAGRVTDTQYF. As DNA, the CDR3 is TGTGCCAGCAGCGGCGGACTAGCGGGAAGGGTCACAGATACGCAGTATTTT.

This chain uses TRBV30 with TRBJ2-5; D remains unclear. The CDR3 runs 14 residues. V lost 4 bases, J lost 0 bases, and 12 bases lay in between. Germline CDR1 is GTSNPN and CDR2 is SVGIG (reference sequence). CDR3 sequence reads: CAWTLIQYQETQYF. The CDR3 nucleotides read TGTGCCTGGACCCTGATCCAGTACCAAGAGACCCAGTACTTC.

This clonotype was seen repeatedly, ten times or more. This rearrangement joins TRBV4-2 to TRBJ2-7; the D gene could be TRBD1 or TRBD2 (5 bases each). The CDR3 runs to 15 residues. Germline CDR1 is LGHNA and CDR2 is YNFKEQ. The V gene lost 0 bases and the J gene lost 3 bases, with 12 bases spanning the gap. The CDR3 here is CASSQERGRGYEQYF. The CDR3 DNA sequence: TGTGCCAGCAGCCAAGAAAGGGGACGGGGCTACGAGCAGTACTTC.

The chain has TRBV6-1 and TRBJ2-7, with 9 nucleotides matching TRBD1. The CDR3 is 13 residues long. V lost 8 bases and J lost 2; bases outside the gene matches: 4. Germline V gene sequence: CDR1 MNHNS, CDR2 SASEGT. The CDR3: CASGDRVPYEQYF. The CDR3 DNA reads TGTGCCAGCGGGGACAGGGTTCCCTACGAGCAGTACTTC.

This clonotype has just a few counts. The gene calls are TRBV11-2 and TRBJ2-5; TRBD2 might be the D (6 bases). The V gene's germline CDR1 is SGHAT and CDR2 FQNNGV. CDR3 length equals 14 residues. Trimming removed 3 bases at V and 1 base at J, with 9 bases between. The CDR3 reads CASSFASAQETQYF. In DNA form, the CDR3 reads TGTGCCAGCAGCTTTGCTAGCGCCCAAGAGACCCAGTACTTC. Variable domain in full (rest from reference TRBV11-2 and TRBJ2-5): EAGVAQSPRYKIIEKRQSVAFWCNPISGHATLYWYQQILGQGPKLLIQFQNNGVVDDSQLPKDRFSAERLKGVDSTLKIQPAKLEDSAVYLCASSFASAQETQYFGPGTRLLVL.

The chain employs TRBV11-2 and TRBJ2-5, with D perhaps TRBD1 or TRBD2 (5 bases each). This CDR3 contains 16 residues. In germline, CDR1 is SGHAT, CDR2 FQNNGV. V lost 4 bases, J lost 4 bases, and 19 bases lay in between. CDR3 sequence reads: CASSSLTGGFGETQYF. The CDR3 region has the DNA TGTGCCAGCAGCTCCCTCACTGGGGGATTCGGAGAGACCCAGTACTTC. The whole variable domain, remainder taken from reference TRBV11-2 and TRBJ2-5, is EAGVAQSPRYKIIEKRQSVAFWCNPISGHATLYWYQQILGQGPKLLIQFQNNGVVDDSQLPKDRFSAERLKGVDSTLKIQPAKLEDSAVYLCASSSLTGGFGETQYFGPGTRLLVL.

The chain links TRBV10-2 to TRBJ2-7; TRBD2 agrees at 11 bases. Germline-derived CDR1 and CDR2 are WSHSY and SAAADI. With 6 bases clipped from V and 2 bases from J, the junction kept 3 bases outside the gene matches. This CDR3 region has 14 residues. The DNA of the CDR3 is TGCGCCAGCAGGGGACTAGCGGTTGCCTACGAGCAGTACTTC. Its protein is CASRGLAVAYEQYF.

This CDR3 is CSARDLGGGPRTDTQYF. The CDR3 DNA is TGCAGTGCTAGAGATCTCGGCGGGGGCCCCCGCACAGATACGCAGTATTTT. The V and J genes are TRBV20-1 and TRBJ2-3; D may be TRBD2 (7 bases). With 0 bases removed from V and 1 base from J, the gap between germline ends came to 17 bases. Germline V gives CDR1 DFQATT, CDR2 SNEGSKA (reference sequence). The CDR3 length is 17 residues.

In this sample, this clonotype turned up a few times. CDR3 region: CASIQEGGSGRAYEQYF. DNA of the CDR3: TGCGCCAGCATTCAAGAAGGGGGTAGCGGGAGGGCCTACGAGCAGTACTTC. V and J are TRBV4-3 and TRBJ2-7; TRBD2 matches 11 bases. CDR1 and CDR2 from the germline V gene are LGHNA and YSLEER. CDR3 size: 17 residues. V was pared by 7 bases and J by 2 bases, with 13 bases of the junction left unmatched.

The sample holds a few counts of this clonotype. The chain is built from TRBV18 and TRBJ2-1, with D possibly matching TRBD2 (6 bases). The germline CDR1 and CDR2 sequences are KGHSH and LQKENI. The CDR3 totals 18 residues. V lost 0 bases and J 7 bases, leaving 22 bases between the germline ends. The chain's CDR3 is CASSPPALFGGEGNEQFF. The CDR3 DNA reads as TGTGCCAGCTCACCACCAGCACTTTTCGGCGGGGAAGGGAATGAGCAGTTCTTC.

This chain joins TRBV20-1 and TRBJ2-4, with 9 bases that match TRBD2. V shed 3 bases, J shed 1 base, and the junction held 10 bases outside the gene matches. The CDR3 covers 17 residues. CDR1 DFQATT and CDR2 SNEGSKA come from the germline V gene (reference sequence). The DNA for the CDR3 is TGCAGTGCTAGCGAGACTAGCGGACACGAGGCCAAAAACATTCAGTACTTC. This gives the protein CSASETSGHEAKNIQYF.

This clonotype was seen ten or more times. The V gene is TRBV6-5, the J gene TRBJ2-3; D tentatively fits TRBD1 or TRBD2 (5 bases each). Germline assignment: CDR1 MNHEY and CDR2 SVGAGI. The V end lost 0 bases, the J end lost 10 bases, and 17 bases lay between the germline ends. This CDR3 contains 15 residues. CDR3 sequence (DNA): TGTGCCAGCAGTTACTCGGGGGAGATAGGATGGGCGCAGTATTTT. Translation gives CASSYSGEIGWAQYF.

This clonotype was counted only a few times. This chain connects TRBV7-9 to TRBJ2-2, with 8 nucleotides matching TRBD1. The CDR3 length is 16 residues. Germline V gives CDR1 SEHNR, CDR2 FQNEAQ (reference sequence). V lost 7 bases, J lost 1 base, and 8 bases stayed unmatched. The CDR3 region has the DNA TGTGCCAGCACCCACTCCGGACAGGGGAACACCGGGGAGCTGTTTTTT. Its protein product is CASTHSGQGNTGELFF.

The chain uses TRBV6-5 and TRBJ2-5, with 7 bases lining up with TRBD1. Germline CDR1 and CDR2: MNHEY and SVGAGI. This CDR3 spans 15 amino acids. J was trimmed by 5 bases and V by 0 bases; bases with no gene match: 6. The CDR3 sequence is CASSYSYRGGETQYF. CDR3 bases: TGTGCCAGCAGTTACTCTTACAGGGGTGGGGAGACCCAGTACTTC.

V is TRBV10-3 and J is TRBJ2-7; TRBD1 might be the D (5 bases). Germline values: CDR1 ENHRY, CDR2 SYGVKD. The CDR3 contains 12 residues. V gave up 4 bases and J gave up 7 bases, with 11 bases separating them. CDR3 coding DNA: TGTGCCATCAGTGTGGACATTGGGGAGCAGTACTTC. Translation: CAISVDIGEQYF.

This clonotype turned up a few times. V usage is TRBV11-2 and J usage is TRBJ1-1; no clear D. The CDR3 is 12 residues long. The germline V gene has CDR1 SGHAT and CDR2 FQNNGV. Trimming removed 5 bases from V and 4 bases from J, with 8 bases in between. The CDR3: CASSPSITEAFF. The CDR3 DNA follows: TGTGCCAGCAGCCCTAGTATCACTGAAGCTTTCTTT.

The chain combines TRBV20-1 with TRBJ2-5; D could derive from TRBD1 or TRBD2 (5 bases each). Trimming stripped 0 bases from V and 4 bases from J, with 18 bases between. Germline values: CDR1 DFQATT, CDR2 SNEGSKA (reference sequence). This CDR3 has 16 amino acids. CDR3 amino acids: CSARDFSGLAGETQYF. CDR3 sequence (DNA): TGCAGTGCTAGAGATTTTTCGGGGCTCGCCGGAGAGACCCAGTACTTC.

In this sample, this clonotype turned up a few times. CDR3 sequence (DNA): TGTGCCAGTGCCGGGTCCTATGGCTACACCTTC. Protein: CASAGSYGYTF. The V and J genes are TRBV7-9 and TRBJ1-2; D ambiguous. This CDR3 has 11 amino acids. V gave up 9 bases and J gave up 4 bases, with 9 bases separating them. Germline CDR1 is SEHNR and CDR2 is FQNEAQ (reference sequence).